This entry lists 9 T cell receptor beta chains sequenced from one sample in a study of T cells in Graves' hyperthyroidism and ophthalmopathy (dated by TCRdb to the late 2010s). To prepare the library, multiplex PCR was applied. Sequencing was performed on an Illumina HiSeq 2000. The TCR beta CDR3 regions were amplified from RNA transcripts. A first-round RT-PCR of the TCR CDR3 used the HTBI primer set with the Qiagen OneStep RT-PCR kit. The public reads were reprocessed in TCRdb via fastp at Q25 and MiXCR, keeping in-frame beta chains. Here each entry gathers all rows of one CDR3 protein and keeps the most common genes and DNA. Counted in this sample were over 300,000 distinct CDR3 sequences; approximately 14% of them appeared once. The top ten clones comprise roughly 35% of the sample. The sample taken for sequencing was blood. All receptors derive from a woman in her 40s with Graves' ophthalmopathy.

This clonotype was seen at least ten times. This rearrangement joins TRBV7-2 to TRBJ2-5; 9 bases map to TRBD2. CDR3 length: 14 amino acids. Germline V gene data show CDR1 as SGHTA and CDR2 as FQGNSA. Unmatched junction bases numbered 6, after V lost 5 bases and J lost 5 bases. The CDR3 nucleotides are TGTGCCAGCAGCCCCTTTGCGGGAGGGGAGACCCAGTACTTC. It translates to CASSPFAGGETQYF.

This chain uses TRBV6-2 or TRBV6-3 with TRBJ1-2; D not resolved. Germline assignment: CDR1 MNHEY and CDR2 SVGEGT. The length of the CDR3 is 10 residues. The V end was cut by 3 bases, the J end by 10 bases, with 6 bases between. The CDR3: CASSYRDYTF. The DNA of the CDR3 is TGTGCCAGCAGTTATAGAGACTACACCTTC.

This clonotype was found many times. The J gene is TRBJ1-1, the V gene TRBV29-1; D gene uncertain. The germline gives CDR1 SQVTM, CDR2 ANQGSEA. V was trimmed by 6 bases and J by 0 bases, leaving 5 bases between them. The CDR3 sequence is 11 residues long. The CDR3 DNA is TGCAGCGTGGAAATGAACACTGAAGCTTTCTTT. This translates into CSVEMNTEAFF.

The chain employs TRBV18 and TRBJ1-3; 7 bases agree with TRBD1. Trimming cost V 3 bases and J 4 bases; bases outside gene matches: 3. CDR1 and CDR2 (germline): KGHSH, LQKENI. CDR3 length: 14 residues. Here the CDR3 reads CASSPQDRGNTIYF. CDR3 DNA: TGTGCCAGCTCACCCCAGGACAGGGGAAACACCATATATTTT.

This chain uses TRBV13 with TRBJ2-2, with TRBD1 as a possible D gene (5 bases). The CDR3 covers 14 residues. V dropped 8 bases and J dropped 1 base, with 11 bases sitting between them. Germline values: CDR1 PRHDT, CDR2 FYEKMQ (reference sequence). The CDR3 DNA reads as TGTGCCAGCTGTCCAGACAGGAACACCGGGGAGCTGTTTTTT. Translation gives CASCPDRNTGELFF. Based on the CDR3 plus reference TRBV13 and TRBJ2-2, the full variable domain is AAGVIQSPRHLIKEKRETATLKCYPIPRHDTVYWYQQGPGQDPQFLISFYEKMQSDKGSIPDRFSAQQFSDYHSELNMSSLELGDSALYFCASCPDRNTGELFFGEGSRLTVL.

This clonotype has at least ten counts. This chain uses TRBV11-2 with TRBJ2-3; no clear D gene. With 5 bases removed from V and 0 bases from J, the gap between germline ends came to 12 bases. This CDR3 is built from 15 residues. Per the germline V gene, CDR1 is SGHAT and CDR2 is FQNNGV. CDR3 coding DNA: TGTGCCAGCAGCAACAGACTTTCTAGCACAGATACGCAGTATTTT. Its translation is CASSNRLSSTDTQYF.

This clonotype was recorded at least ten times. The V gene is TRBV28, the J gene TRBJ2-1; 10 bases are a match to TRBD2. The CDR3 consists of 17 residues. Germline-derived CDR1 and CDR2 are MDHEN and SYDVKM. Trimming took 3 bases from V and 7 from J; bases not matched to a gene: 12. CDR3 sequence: CASSFLTAGGSGNEQFF. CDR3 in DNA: TGTGCCAGCAGTTTCCTCACAGCGGGAGGGTCTGGTAATGAGCAGTTCTTC.

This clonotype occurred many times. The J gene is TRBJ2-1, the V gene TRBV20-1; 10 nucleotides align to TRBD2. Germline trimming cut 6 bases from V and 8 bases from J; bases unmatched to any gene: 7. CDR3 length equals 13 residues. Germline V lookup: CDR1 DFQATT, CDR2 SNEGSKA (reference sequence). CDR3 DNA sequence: TGCAGTGCCACGGCCGGGACTAGCGATGAGCAGTTCTTC. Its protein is CSATAGTSDEQFF.

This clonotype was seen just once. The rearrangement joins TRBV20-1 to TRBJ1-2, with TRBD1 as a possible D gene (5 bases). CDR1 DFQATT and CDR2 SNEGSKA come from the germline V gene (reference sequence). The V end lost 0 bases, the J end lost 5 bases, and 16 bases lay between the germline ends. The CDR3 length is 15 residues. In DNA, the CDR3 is TGCAGTGCTAGAGATCAAAGGGGCAGTGGGTATGGCTACACCTTC. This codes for CSARDQRGSGYGYTF.